The 31 T cell receptor beta chains presented below share a single source sample, sequenced in a study of cytomegalovirus exposure and HLA in healthy donors. PCR was performed using 60 Vbeta and 13 Jbeta primers. TCRdb keeps only in-frame clones here, not all; method: immunoSEQ multiplex PCR. Among about 180,000 clones, 82% were seen once, and the ten largest hold 1.5% to 1.9%. The sample taken for sequencing was PBMCs. These receptors were obtained from a man in his forties or fifties in good health and CMV-seronegative.

This clone appeared a single time. V is TRBV11-2 and J is TRBJ2-5; 14 nucleotides line up with TRBD2. This CDR3 has 15 amino acids. The germline V gene encodes CDR1 SGHAT and CDR2 FQNNGV. The V gene end was trimmed by 3 bases and the J gene end by 7 bases; junction bases not matched to a gene: 4. CDR3 amino acids: CASSFGLAGGATQYF. The CDR3 DNA follows: TGTGCCAGCAGCTTTGGACTAGCGGGAGGTGCGACCCAGTACTTC.

J is TRBJ2-7 and V is TRBV6-1, with a possible D match to TRBD1 (6 bases). The V and J ends lost 8 bases and 3 bases respectively, with 20 bases between them. This CDR3 has 15 amino acids. Looked up from germline, CDR1 is MNHNS and CDR2 is SASEGT. This chain's CDR3 is CASVNSGTSNYEQYF. CDR3 nucleotides: TGTGCCAGCGTCAATTCCGGGACATCCAACTACGAGCAGTACTTC.

This clone was counted between two and nine times. The chain combines TRBV4-1 with TRBJ1-1, with no clear D. Between the trimmed V and J ends, which lost 5 bases and 1 base, there was a span of 11 bases. Looked up from germline, CDR1 is MGHRA and CDR2 is YSYEKL. The CDR3 is 14 amino acids. CDR3 DNA sequence: TGCGCCAGCAGCTTTGTCCCGAGGAACACTGAAGCTTTCTTT. Encoded protein: CASSFVPRNTEAFF.

This clone was seen once. CDR3 DNA sequence: TGTGCCATCAGGCCGGGACAGGGAGGAGCCGATAGCACAGATACGCAGTATTTT. Translated: CAIRPGQGGADSTDTQYF. V is TRBV10-3 and J is TRBJ2-3, with 9 bases identical to TRBD1. The CDR3 totals 18 residues. CDR1 and CDR2 from the germline V gene are ENHRY and SYGVKD. J gave up 0 bases and V 6 bases, and 13 bases lay outside the gene matches.

The J gene is TRBJ2-7, the V gene TRBV27; 9 bases map to TRBD2. J was trimmed by 7 bases and V by 7 bases; bases with no gene match: 8. This CDR3 region has 13 residues. Germline-derived CDR1 and CDR2 are MNHEY and SMNVEV (reference sequence). CDR3: CASTPRLAGEQYF. As DNA, the CDR3 is TGTGCCAGCACCCCCCGGCTAGCGGGAGAGCAGTACTTC.

This clone showed up just a few times. This chain joins TRBV4-3 and TRBJ2-1; 11 bases line up with TRBD2. Germline loops: CDR1 LGHNA, CDR2 YSLEER. CDR3 size: 15 residues. The V segment lost 4 bases and the J segment 9 bases; nucleotides outside the gene matches: 8. CDR3 protein: CASSPVAGGPGEQFF. In DNA form, the CDR3 reads TGCGCCAGCAGCCCCGTAGCGGGGGGGCCGGGTGAGCAGTTCTTC.

This clone turned up a few times. V and J are TRBV6-5 and TRBJ2-7; maybe TRBD1 (6 bases). The germline V and J ends were trimmed by 9 bases and 4 bases, with 10 bases remaining between them. This CDR3 is 11 amino acids long. CDR1 and CDR2 (germline): MNHEY, SVGAGI. The CDR3: CARKQGYEQYF. Written as DNA, the CDR3 is TGTGCCAGAAAGCAGGGGTACGAGCAGTACTTC.

The rearrangement links TRBV5-6 to TRBJ2-7; 9 nucleotides match TRBD2. The CDR3 loop spans 15 amino acids. CDR1 is SGHDT and CDR2 is YYEEEE in the germline V gene. Unmatched junction bases numbered 10, after V lost 3 bases and J lost 6 bases. This CDR3 reads CASSSIGTSQPEQYF. For the CDR3, the DNA is TGTGCCAGCAGCTCCATCGGGACTAGCCAGCCCGAGCAGTACTTC.

The chain uses TRBV7-2 and TRBJ1-2; the D is unclear. The V gene's germline CDR1 is SGHTA and CDR2 FQGNSA. V was clipped by 2 bases and J by 0 bases, with 7 bases between them. The CDR3 has 14 amino acids. The CDR3, as DNA: TGTGCCAGCAGCTTAATACAGTCTAACTATGGCTACACCTTC. It specifies CASSLIQSNYGYTF.

As to this clone: The sample has other DNA sequences that encode this CDR3 too. The chain employs TRBV15 and TRBJ2-7; 10 positions match TRBD1. The J segment lost 4 bases and the V segment lost 0 bases, leaving 6 bases of the junction unmatched. Germline-derived CDR1 and CDR2 are LNHNV and YYDKDF (reference sequence). The CDR3 totals 16 residues. The CDR3 spells CATSRDLPGQGYEQYF. The DNA for the CDR3 is TGTGCCACCAGCAGAGATCTCCCGGGACAGGGGTACGAGCAGTACTTC.

The V call is TRBV30, the J call TRBJ2-7, with TRBD1 matching 7 bases. After removal of 2 bases from V and 0 bases from J, the junction contained 10 bases not matched to a gene. Germline-derived CDR1 and CDR2 are GTSNPN and SVGIG (reference sequence). The CDR3 has 16 residues. The CDR3 region is CAWSNTGALSSYEQYF. The CDR3 bases are TGTGCCTGGAGTAATACAGGGGCCTTGTCCTCCTACGAGCAGTACTTC. The full variable domain, completed using reference TRBV30 and TRBJ2-7, is SQTIHQWPATLVQPVGSPLSLECTVEGTSNPNLYWYRQAAGRGLQLLFYSVGIGQISSEVPQNLSASRPQDRQFILSSKKLLLSDSGFYLCAWSNTGALSSYEQYFGPGTRLTVT.

The CDR3 region is CASSLGDRYTGELFF. The CDR3 DNA reads as TGCGCCAGCAGCTTGGGGGACAGGTACACCGGGGAGCTGTTTTTT. The gene calls are TRBV5-1 and TRBJ2-2, with 8 bases identical to TRBD1. Germline V gene data show CDR1 as SGHRS and CDR2 as YFSETQ. With 0 bases clipped from V and 3 bases from J, the junction kept 1 base outside the gene matches. This CDR3 contains 15 residues.

The rearrangement joins TRBV2 to TRBJ2-7; the match to TRBD2 covers 13 bases. Germline CDR1 and CDR2: SNHLY and FYNNEI. The CDR3 sequence is 17 residues long. The V gene end was trimmed by 3 bases and the J gene end by 0 bases; junction bases not matched to a gene: 5. CDR3 DNA: TGTGCCAGCAGTGAGACTAGCGGGAGGTCACTCTCCTACGAGCAGTACTTC. Its translation is CASSETSGRSLSYEQYF.

Comments on this clone: Other DNA sequences in this specimen translate into the identical CDR3. The chain recombines TRBV9 with TRBJ2-5, with 9 bases lining up with TRBD2. There are 15 residues in the CDR3. Germline-derived CDR1 and CDR2 are SGDLS and YYNGEE. V lost 2 bases, J lost 5 bases, and 7 bases stayed unmatched. CDR3 residues: CASSVGGGAAETQYF. For the CDR3, the DNA is TGTGCCAGCAGCGTCGGCGGGGGGGCCGCCGAGACCCAGTACTTC.

The chain combines TRBV7-6 with TRBJ2-3, with TRBD1 matching 7 bases. CDR1 is SGHVS and CDR2 is FNYEAQ in the germline V gene. The CDR3 covers 15 residues. Unmatched junction bases numbered 12, after V lost 6 bases and J lost 6 bases. The CDR3 DNA is TGTGCCAGCAGACCCACCGGGACAGCCGCGGATACGCAGTATTTT. It specifies CASRPTGTAADTQYF. The full variable domain, with the rest looked up from reference TRBV7-6 and TRBJ2-3, is GAGVSQSPRYKVTKRGQDVALRCDPISGHVSLYWYRQALGQGPEFLTYFNYEAQQDKSGLPNDRFSAERPEGSISTLTIQRTEQRDSAMYRCASRPTGTAADTQYFGPGTRLTVL.

This chain joins TRBV5-8 and TRBJ2-1; D not resolved. Germline lookup yields CDR1 SGHTS and CDR2 YDEGEE. CDR3 length equals 14 residues. V gave up 0 bases and J gave up 4 bases, with 8 bases separating them. CDR3 amino acids: CASSLEPVYNEQFF. Written as DNA, the CDR3 is TGTGCCAGCAGCTTGGAACCAGTTTACAATGAGCAGTTCTTC. Variable domain in full (rest from reference TRBV5-8 and TRBJ2-1): EAGVTQSPTHLIKTRGQQATLRCSPISGHTSVYWYQQALGLGLQFLLWYDEGEERNRGNFPPRFSGRQFPNYSSELNVNALELEDSALYLCASSLEPVYNEQFFGPGTRLTVL.

This clone was found a few times. The J gene is TRBJ2-5, the V gene TRBV5-1; TRBD2 aligns across 7 bases. With 4 bases clipped from V and 5 bases from J, the junction kept 8 bases outside the gene matches. This CDR3 region has 14 residues. CDR1 and CDR2 (germline): SGHRS, YFSETQ. The CDR3 DNA follows: TGCGCCAGCAGCCCTGCGGCTAGCGGTGAGACCCAGTACTTC. It codes for CASSPAASGETQYF.

The V gene is TRBV7-2, the J gene TRBJ2-4, with a possible D match to TRBD2 (6 bases). Germline V gives CDR1 SGHTA, CDR2 FQGNSA. There are 13 residues in the CDR3. The V gene lost 5 bases and the J gene lost 8 bases, with 13 bases spanning the gap. The CDR3 bases are TGTGCCAGCAGCCTGGGTTGGAGGGACATTCAGTACTTC. Translated, it gives CASSLGWRDIQYF.

This chain uses TRBV6-1 with TRBJ2-7, with 12 bases matching TRBD2. Trimming at V came to 0 bases and at J to 6 bases, leaving 9 bases not matched to a gene. Germline lookup yields CDR1 MNHNS and CDR2 SASEGT. This CDR3 has 17 amino acids. The CDR3 coding sequence is TGTGCCAGCAGTGAAGCCCCCCCTAGCGGGAGGGCCGGCGAGCAGTACTTC. Protein: CASSEAPPSGRAGEQYF.

The chain carries TRBV7-9 and TRBJ1-1, with 7 bases aligning to TRBD1. J gave up 4 bases and V 5 bases, and 4 bases lay outside the gene matches. This CDR3 spans 13 amino acids. From germline, CDR1 is SEHNR and CDR2 FQNEAQ (reference sequence). The CDR3 reads CASSATGSTEAFF. CDR3 DNA: TGTGCCAGCAGCGCGACAGGGAGCACTGAAGCTTTCTTT.

This rearrangement joins TRBV4-1 to TRBJ2-7, with 10 bases identical to TRBD2. Germline V CDR1 and CDR2: MGHRA, YSYEKL. The CDR3 is made up of 15 amino acids. V was pared by 4 bases and J by 2 bases, with 5 bases of the junction left unmatched. The CDR3 region is CASSRGLAETYEQYF. The CDR3 DNA follows: TGCGCCAGCAGCCGCGGACTAGCGGAGACCTACGAGCAGTACTTC.

The CDR3, as DNA: TGCGCCAGCAGCCAAGATAAGGGGGACACAGATACGCAGTATTTT. Translated, it gives CASSQDKGDTDTQYF. The genes are TRBV4-3 and TRBJ2-3; D possibly corresponds to TRBD1 (6 bases). Trimming removed 0 bases at V and 2 bases at J, with 9 bases between. This CDR3 is built from 15 residues. Germline V gene sequence: CDR1 LGHNA, CDR2 YSLEER.

CDR3 region: CASKRESGANVLTF. The CDR3 DNA sequence: TGTGCCAGTAAACGGGAGTCTGGGGCCAACGTCCTGACTTTC. The chain carries TRBV19 and TRBJ2-6, with a possible D match to TRBD2 (6 bases). Germline loops: CDR1 LNHDA, CDR2 SQIVND (reference sequence). The ends were cut back, 7 bases at V and 1 base at J, with 8 bases in the middle. The length of the CDR3 is 14 residues.

CDR3 sequence (DNA): TGTGCCAGTGTTCCGGGACAGGCCCTATACGAGCAGTACTTC. Amino acids: CASVPGQALYEQYF. This chain uses TRBV28 with TRBJ2-7; TRBD1 matches 8 bases. The germline V gene encodes CDR1 MDHEN and CDR2 SYDVKM. CDR3 length: 14 residues. With V trimmed by 9 bases and J by 4 bases, 11 bases remained unmatched.

V is TRBV7-2 and J is TRBJ1-5, with 11 bases matching TRBD1. V gave up 4 bases and J gave up 2 bases; unmatched junction bases: 7. CDR3 length: 17 amino acids. The V gene's germline CDR1 is SGHTA and CDR2 FQGNSA. CDR3 sequence: CASSSGTGGGRNQPQHF. The CDR3 nucleotides read TGTGCCAGCAGCTCCGGGACAGGGGGAGGACGCAATCAGCCCCAGCATTTT.

The V call is TRBV28, the J call TRBJ1-2; TRBD1 agrees at 9 bases. CDR1 and CDR2 (germline): MDHEN, SYDVKM. The CDR3 consists of 14 residues. J was trimmed by 6 bases and V by 3 bases; bases with no gene match: 5. For the CDR3, the DNA is TGTGCCAGCAGTTTTCCTCGGACAGGGGATGGCTACACCTTC. It specifies CASSFPRTGDGYTF.

The V gene is TRBV7-3, the J gene TRBJ1-1; 10 nucleotides line up with TRBD1. The CDR3 sequence is 19 residues long. Germline V gene sequence: CDR1 SGHTA, CDR2 FQGTGA. V was pared by 5 bases and J by 4 bases, with 19 bases of the junction left unmatched. The CDR3 loop is CASSQGRGQGNLLGTEAFF. The DNA of the CDR3 is TGTGCCAGCAGCCAAGGGCGGGGACAGGGGAATCTTCTGGGCACTGAAGCTTTCTTT.

The chain employs TRBV29-1 and TRBJ2-1, with no clear D. Trimming took 2 bases from V and 4 from J, leaving 15 bases between them. The V gene's germline CDR1 is SQVTM and CDR2 ANQGSEA. This CDR3 region has 15 residues. CDR3 protein: CSVEPPGTSYNEQFF. CDR3 bases: TGCAGCGTTGAACCTCCGGGTACGAGTTACAATGAGCAGTTCTTC.

The V and J genes are TRBV6-5 and TRBJ2-3; tentatively, D is TRBD2 (7 bases). Trimming cost V 0 bases and J 6 bases, with 10 bases left between them. The CDR3 has 14 amino acids. Germline values: CDR1 MNHEY, CDR2 SVGAGI. As DNA, the CDR3 is TGTGCCAGCAGTTACTCGCGGGGGCCGGATACGCAGTATTTT. Translating gives CASSYSRGPDTQYF.

This CDR3 is CASSLKGTGSDTGELFF. The CDR3 nucleotides are TGTGCCAGCAGCTTAAAGGGGACAGGGTCGGACACCGGGGAGCTGTTTTTT. J is TRBJ2-2 and V is TRBV7-2; 9 bases fit TRBD1. The V segment lost 2 bases and the J segment 3 bases; nucleotides outside the gene matches: 7. The CDR3 sequence is 17 residues long. CDR1 is SGHTA and CDR2 is FQGNSA in the germline V gene.

The J gene is TRBJ1-2, the V gene TRBV4-1; 7 positions match TRBD1. The CDR3 length is 15 residues. With V trimmed by 0 bases and J by 6 bases, 7 bases remained unmatched. Germline assignment: CDR1 MGHRA and CDR2 YSYEKL. The CDR3 DNA is TGCGCCAGCAGCCAAGAGGGAAAGGGGGCGAATGGCTACACCTTC. Its translation: CASSQEGKGANGYTF.